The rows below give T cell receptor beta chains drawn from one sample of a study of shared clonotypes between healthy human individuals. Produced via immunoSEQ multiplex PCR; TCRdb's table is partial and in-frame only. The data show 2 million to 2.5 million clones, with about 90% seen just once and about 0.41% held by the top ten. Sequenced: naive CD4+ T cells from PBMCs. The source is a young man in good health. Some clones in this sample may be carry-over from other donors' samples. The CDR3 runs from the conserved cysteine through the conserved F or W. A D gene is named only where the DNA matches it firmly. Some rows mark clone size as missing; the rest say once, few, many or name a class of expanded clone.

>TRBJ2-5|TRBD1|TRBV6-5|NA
CASTSRDRGQGTQYF
TGTGCCAGCACCTCCCGGGACAGGGGGCAAGGGACCCAGTACTTC
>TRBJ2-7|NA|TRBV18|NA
CASSPSNAVGEQYF
TGTGCCAGCTCACCATCCAACGCGGTCGGGGAGCAGTACTTC
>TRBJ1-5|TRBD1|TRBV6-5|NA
CASSYSRQGTQPQHF
TGTGCCAGCAGTTACAGTCGACAGGGGACACAGCCCCAGCATTTT
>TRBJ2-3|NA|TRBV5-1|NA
CASSLAGSTDTQYF
TGCGCCAGCAGCTTGGCCGGGAGCACAGATACGCAGTATTTT
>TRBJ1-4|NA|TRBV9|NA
CASSGKGRGPGTEKLFF
TGTGCCAGCAGCGGAAAAGGGCGGGGACCCGGAACAGAAAAACTGTTTTTT
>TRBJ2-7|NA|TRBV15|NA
CATSRGGAQQSSYEQYF
TGTGCCACCAGCAGAGGCGGGGCACAGCAGAGCTCCTACGAGCAGTACTTC
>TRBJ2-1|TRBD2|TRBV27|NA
CASSYGTSGRIDEQFF
TGTGCCAGCAGCTACGGGACTAGCGGGAGGATCGATGAGCAGTTCTTC
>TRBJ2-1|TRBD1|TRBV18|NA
CASSNQGEVTYNEQFF
TGTGCCAGCTCAAACCAGGGGGAAGTCACCTACAATGAGCAGTTCTTC
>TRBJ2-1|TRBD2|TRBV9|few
CASSVGGGGSYNEQFF
TGTGCCAGCAGCGTAGGCGGGGGAGGCTCCTACAATGAGCAGTTCTTC
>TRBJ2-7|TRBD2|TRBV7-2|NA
CTSSSSRGGAYEQYF
TGTACCAGCAGCTCCAGCCGGGGGGGAGCCTACGAGCAGTACTTC
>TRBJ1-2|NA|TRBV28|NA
CASSLAIWGQGYTF
TGTGCCAGCAGTTTAGCTATCTGGGGGCAGGGCTACACCTTC
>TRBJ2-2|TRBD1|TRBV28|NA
CASSGDSYTGELFF
TGTGCCAGCAGTGGGGACAGTTACACCGGGGAGCTGTTTTTT
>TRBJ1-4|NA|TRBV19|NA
CASKSSGPQFNEKLFF
TGTGCCAGTAAAAGCTCCGGTCCGCAGTTTAATGAAAAACTGTTTTTT
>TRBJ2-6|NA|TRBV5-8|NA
CASTVSSSGANVLTF
TGTGCCAGTACAGTCAGTAGCTCTGGGGCCAACGTCCTGACTTTC
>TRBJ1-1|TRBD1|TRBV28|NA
CASRPGQGVENTEAFF
TGTGCCAGCAGGCCGGGACAGGGAGTAGAGAACACTGAAGCTTTCTTT
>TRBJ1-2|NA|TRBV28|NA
CASSSPSYGYTF
TGTGCCAGCAGTTCACCCAGCTATGGCTACACCTTC
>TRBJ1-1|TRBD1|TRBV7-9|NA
CASSPGTGREAFF
TGTGCCAGCAGCCCCGGGACAGGGCGTGAAGCTTTCTTT
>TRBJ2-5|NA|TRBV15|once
CATSRGPVISGETQYF
TGTGCCACCAGCAGAGGGCCAGTAATTTCTGGGGAGACCCAGTACTTC
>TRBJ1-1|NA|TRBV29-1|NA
CSVDVLGRAFF
TGCAGCGTTGATGTGCTGGGTCGAGCTTTCTTT
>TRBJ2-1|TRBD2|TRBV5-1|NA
CASSSTPQREGVKVYNEQFF
TGCGCCAGCAGCTCCACCCCACAGCGGGAGGGGGTTAAGGTATACAATGAGCAGTTCTTC
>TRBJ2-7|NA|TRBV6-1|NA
CASSDQGSYEQYF
TGTGCCAGCAGTGACCAGGGCTCCTACGAGCAGTACTTC
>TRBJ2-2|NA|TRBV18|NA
CASSPDSTGELFF
TGTGCCAGCTCACCTGACAGCACCGGGGAGCTGTTTTTT
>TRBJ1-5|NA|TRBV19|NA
CASSSDGLRPQHF
TGTGCCAGTAGTTCTGACGGGTTGCGGCCCCAGCATTTT
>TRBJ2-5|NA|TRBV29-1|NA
CSVDQGGTRETQYF
TGCAGCGTTGACCAGGGGGGAACTAGAGAGACCCAGTACTTC
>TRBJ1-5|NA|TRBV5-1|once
CASSRDSNQPQHF
TGCGCCAGCAGCCGCGATAGCAATCAGCCCCAGCATTTT
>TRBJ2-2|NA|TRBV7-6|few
CASSLAGELFF
TGTGCCAGCAGCTTAGCCGGGGAGCTGTTTTTT